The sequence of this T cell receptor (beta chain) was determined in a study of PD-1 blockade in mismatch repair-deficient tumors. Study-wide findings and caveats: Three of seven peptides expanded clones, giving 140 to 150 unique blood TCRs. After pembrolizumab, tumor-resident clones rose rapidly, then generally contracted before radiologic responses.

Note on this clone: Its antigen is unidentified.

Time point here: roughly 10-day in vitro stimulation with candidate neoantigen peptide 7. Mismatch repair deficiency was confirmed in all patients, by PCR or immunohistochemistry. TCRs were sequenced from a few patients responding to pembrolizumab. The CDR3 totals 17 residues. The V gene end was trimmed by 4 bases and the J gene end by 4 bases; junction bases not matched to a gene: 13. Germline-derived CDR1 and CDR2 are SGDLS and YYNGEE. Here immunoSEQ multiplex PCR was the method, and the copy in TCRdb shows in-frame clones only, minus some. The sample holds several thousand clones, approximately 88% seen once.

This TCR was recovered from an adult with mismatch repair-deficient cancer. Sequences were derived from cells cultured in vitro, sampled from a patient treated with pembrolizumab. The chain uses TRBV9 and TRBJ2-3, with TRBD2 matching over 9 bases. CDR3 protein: CASSPMPVAGEADTQYF. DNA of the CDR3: TGTGCCAGCAGCCCCATGCCGGTAGCGGGAGAAGCAGATACGCAGTATTTT.